The clone carrying this TCR beta chain was seen more than once but under ten times. Germline CDR1 is LNHDA and CDR2 is SQIVND (reference sequence). The ends were cut back, 4 bases at V and 5 bases at J, with 8 bases in the middle. CDR3 length: 12 amino acids. This entry is derived from a study of radiation and T cells in renal cell carcinoma. Assay: immunoSEQ multiplex PCR; the TCRdb copy retains only in-frame clones and omits some. The profile covers some 130,000 clones, with more than 70% appearing a single time and over 4.5% taken by the ten largest. Time point defined: blood 2 weeks post-SBRT. As to treatment: 15 Gy SBRT to primary tumor, nephrectomy 4 weeks later. The patient's renal cell carcinoma had clear cell pathology.

The TCR sequence derives from a woman in her 70s with renal cell carcinoma. The chain employs TRBV19 and TRBJ2-5; D remains unclear. Material: blood, obtained from a patient whose treatment included radiotherapy and nephrectomy. The CDR3, as DNA: TGTGCCAGTAGTACCTCAGCGGAGACCCAGTACTTC. The encoded protein is CASSTSAETQYF.